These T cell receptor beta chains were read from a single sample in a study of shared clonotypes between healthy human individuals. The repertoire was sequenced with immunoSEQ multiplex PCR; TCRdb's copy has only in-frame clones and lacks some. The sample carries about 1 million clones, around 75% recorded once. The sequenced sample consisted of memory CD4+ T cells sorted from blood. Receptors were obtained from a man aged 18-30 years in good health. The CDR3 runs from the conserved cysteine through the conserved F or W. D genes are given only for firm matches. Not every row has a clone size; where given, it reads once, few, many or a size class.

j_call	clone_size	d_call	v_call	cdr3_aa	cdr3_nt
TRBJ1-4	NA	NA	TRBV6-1	CASSEAPGSTEKLFF	TGTGCCAGCAGTGAAGCACCGGGGTCAACTGAAAAACTGTTTTTT
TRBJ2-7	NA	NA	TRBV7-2	CASSLGGGEAEQYF	TGTGCCAGCAGCTTAGGAGGTGGGGAGGCCGAGCAGTACTTC
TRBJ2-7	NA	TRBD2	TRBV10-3	CAIKASGALYEQYF	TGTGCCATCAAGGCTAGCGGGGCCCTATACGAGCAGTACTTC
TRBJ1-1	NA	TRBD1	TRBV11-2	CASILDRGNTEAFF	TGTGCCAGCATCCTAGACAGGGGGAACACTGAAGCTTTCTTT
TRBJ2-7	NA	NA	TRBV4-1	CASSQDRKGEQYF	TGCGCCAGCAGCCAAGACCGAAAGGGCGAGCAGTACTTC
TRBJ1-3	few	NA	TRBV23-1	CASSQGCVKNTIYF	TGCGCCAGCAGTCAAGGGTGTGTGAAAAACACCATATATTTT
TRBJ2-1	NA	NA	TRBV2	CASRFDVNNEQFF	TGTGCCAGCAGATTTGATGTGAACAATGAGCAGTTCTTC
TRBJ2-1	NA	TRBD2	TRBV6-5	CASSSTSGTPRIIQFF	TGTGCCAGCAGTTCCACTAGCGGTACTCCCCGAATTATTCAGTTCTTC
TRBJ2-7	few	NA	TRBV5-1	CASSPSNPAYEQYF	TGCGCCAGCAGCCCATCCAATCCTGCCTACGAGCAGTACTTC
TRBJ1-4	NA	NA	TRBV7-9	CASSLDGTTNEKLFF	TGTGCCAGCAGCTTAGATGGGACAACTAATGAAAAACTGTTTTTT
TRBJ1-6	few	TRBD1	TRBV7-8	CASSERQGGNSPLHF	TGTGCCAGCAGCGAAAGACAGGGAGGGAATTCACCCCTCCACTTT
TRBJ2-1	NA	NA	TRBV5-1	CASSLGGNSYNEQFF	TGCGCCAGCAGCTTGGGGGGGAACTCCTACAATGAGCAGTTCTTC
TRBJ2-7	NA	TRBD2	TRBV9	CASRTPGLAFEQYF	TGTGCCAGCAGAACCCCGGGACTAGCGTTCGAGCAGTACTTC
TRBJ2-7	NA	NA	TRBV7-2	CASSLGMAIQYEQYF	TGTGCCAGCAGCTTAGGGATGGCGATCCAGTACGAGCAGTACTTC
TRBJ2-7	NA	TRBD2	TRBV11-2	CASSRTSGGALYEQYF	TGTGCCAGCAGCCGAACTAGCGGGGGGGCTTTATACGAGCAGTACTTC
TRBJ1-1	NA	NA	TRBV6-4	CASSDGGIGNKAFF	TGTGCCAGCAGTGACGGGGGTATTGGGAATAAAGCTTTCTTT
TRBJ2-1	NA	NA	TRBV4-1	CASSQEFSGVPNEQFF	TGCGCCAGCAGCCAAGAGTTCTCGGGGGTACCCAATGAGCAGTTCTTC
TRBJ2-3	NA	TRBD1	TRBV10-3	CAIRDRVGTDTQYF	TGTGCCATCAGGGACAGGGTGGGGACAGATACGCAGTATTTT
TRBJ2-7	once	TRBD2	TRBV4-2	CASSQATSGSISEQYF	TGTGCCAGCAGCCAAGCTACTAGCGGGAGTATTTCCGAGCAGTACTTC
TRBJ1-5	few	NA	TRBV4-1	CASRRQGSDQPQHF	TGCGCCAGCAGGCGGCAGGGGTCCGATCAGCCCCAGCATTTT
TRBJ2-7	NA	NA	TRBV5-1	CVSPPTLCGGDRVNGEQYF	TGCGTCAGCCCTCCGACTCTTTGCGGGGGAGACAGGGTAAATGGCGAGCAGTACTTC
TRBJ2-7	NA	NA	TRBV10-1	CAKKGYEQYF	TGCGCCAAGAAGGGCTACGAGCAGTACTTC
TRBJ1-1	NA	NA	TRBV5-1	CASSFDPEYTEAFF	TGCGCCAGCAGCTTCGATCCGGAATACACTGAAGCTTTCTTT
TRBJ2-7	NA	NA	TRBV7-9	CASSFSGSSYEQYF	TGTGCCAGCAGCTTTAGCGGTTCGTCCTACGAGCAGTACTTC
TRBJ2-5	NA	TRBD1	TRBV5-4	CASSLTTGGAVETQYF	TGTGCCAGCAGCCTTACGACAGGGGGCGCCGTAGAGACCCAGTACTTC
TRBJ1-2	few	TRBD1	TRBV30	CAWGDRDGYTF	TGTGCCTGGGGGGACAGGGATGGCTACACCTTC
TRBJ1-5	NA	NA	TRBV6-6	CASSPNGDSQPQHF	TGTGCCAGCAGCCCAAACGGGGATAGTCAGCCCCAGCATTTT
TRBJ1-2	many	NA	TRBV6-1	CASSPLGHYGYTF	TGTGCCAGCAGTCCGCTAGGGCACTATGGCTACACCTTC
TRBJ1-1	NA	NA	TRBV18	CASSPGGSTEAFF	TGTGCCAGCTCCCCTGGGGGGTCCACTGAAGCTTTCTTT
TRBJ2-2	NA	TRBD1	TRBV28	CASSLGDRASGELFF	TGTGCCAGCAGTTTGGGGGACAGGGCCAGCGGGGAGCTGTTTTTT
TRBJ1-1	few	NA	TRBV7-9	CASSLIGVTEAFF	TGTGCCAGCAGCTTAATCGGGGTAACTGAAGCTTTCTTT
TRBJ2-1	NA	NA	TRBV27	CASSLGGAYNEQFF	TGTGCCAGCAGCCTAGGGGGGGCATACAATGAGCAGTTCTTC
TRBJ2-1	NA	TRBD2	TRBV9	CASSRVAGHNEQFF	TGTGCCAGCAGCAGGGTAGCGGGGCACAATGAGCAGTTCTTC